This TCR beta chain was obtained from a study of blood T cell repertoires in COVID-19. V dropped 6 bases and J dropped 9; count of bases not matched to a gene: 12. There are 15 residues in the CDR3. Germline V gives CDR1 MGHDK, CDR2 SYGVNS. Sequencing used immunoSEQ multiplex PCR; TCRdb keeps in-frame clones, though not all of them. Of 90,000 to 130,000 clones in the sample, under 85% were seen once. This chain uses TRBV25-1 with TRBJ2-1; 9 positions match TRBD1. This clonotype was obtained from a woman between 65 and 79 years old with acute or convalescent COVID-19. The sequencing input was peripheral blood. The CDR3 DNA sequence: TGTGCCAGCAGCAAAGGGACAGGGAGTCGGGCTGAGCAGTTCTTC. It encodes CASSKGTGSRAEQFF. Complete variable domain (other parts from reference TRBV25-1 and TRBJ2-1): EADIYQTPRYLVIGTGKKITLECSQTMGHDKMYWYQQDPGMELHLIHYSYGVNSTEKGDLSSESTVSRIRTEHFPLTLESARPSHTSQYLCASSKGTGSRAEQFFGPGTRLTVL.